This T cell receptor beta chain originates from a study of beta chain features in type 1 diabetes. Study background: Summed over all samples, the examined sorted cells came to about 110 million.

The germline V and J ends were trimmed by 6 bases and 0 bases, with 15 bases remaining between them. This CDR3 region has 17 residues. Per germline, CDR1 MDHEN and CDR2 SYDVKM. Reverse transcribing all isolated RNA meant expressed TCRB transcripts were sequenced. Clones were sequenced by immunoSEQ multiplex PCR, and TCRdb holds only the in-frame ones, with some missing. This sample yields about 150,000 clones, of which roughly 9.1% are seen a single time; less than 3% belongs to the top ten. This clone was detected a few times. What was sequenced was central memory CD4+ T cells from blood. This TCR came from a young woman in good health. The chain couples TRBV28 to TRBJ2-6; no definite D call. CDR3: CASSPAAASSGANVLTF. CDR3 DNA sequence: TGTGCCAGCAGCCCGGCGGCAGCTAGCTCTGGGGCCAACGTCCTGACTTTC. Full variable domain (rest looked up from reference TRBV28 and TRBJ2-6): DVKVTQSSRYLVKRTGEKVFLECVQDMDHENMFWYRQDPGLGLRLIYFSYDVKMKEKGDIPEGYSVSREKKERFSLILESASTNQTSMYLCASSPAAASSGANVLTFGAGSRLTVL.